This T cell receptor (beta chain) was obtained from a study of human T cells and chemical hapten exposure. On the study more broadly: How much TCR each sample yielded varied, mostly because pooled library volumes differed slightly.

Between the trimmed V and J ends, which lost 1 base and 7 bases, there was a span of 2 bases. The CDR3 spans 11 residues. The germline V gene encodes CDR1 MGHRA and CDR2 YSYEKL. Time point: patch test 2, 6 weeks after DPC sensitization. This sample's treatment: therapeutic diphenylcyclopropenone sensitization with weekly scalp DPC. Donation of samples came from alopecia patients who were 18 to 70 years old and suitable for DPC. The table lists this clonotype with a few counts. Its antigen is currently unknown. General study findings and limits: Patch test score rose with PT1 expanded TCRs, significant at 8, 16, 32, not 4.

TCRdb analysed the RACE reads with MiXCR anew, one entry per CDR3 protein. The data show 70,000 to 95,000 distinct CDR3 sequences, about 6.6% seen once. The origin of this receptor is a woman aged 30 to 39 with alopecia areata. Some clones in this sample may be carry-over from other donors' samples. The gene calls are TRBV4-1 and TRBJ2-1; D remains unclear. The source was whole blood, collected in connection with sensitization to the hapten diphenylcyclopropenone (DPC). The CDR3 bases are TGCGCCAGCAGCCAAGCGAATGAGCAGTTCTTC. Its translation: CASSQANEQFF.